The 31 T cell receptor beta chains given below trace back to one sample, sequenced in a study of CD4 T cells in relation to SARS-CoV-2 and coronaviruses. No antigen has been identified for these receptors. Profiling relied on immunoSEQ multiplex PCR, and the TCRdb table lists in-frame clones only, not all of them. The sample holds just over 35,000 clones, roughly 83% seen once. Sequenced: naive CD4+ T cells from PBMCs, cultured in vitro. Subset given: naive CD4+ T cells isolated by negative enrichment. The receptors were gathered from an adult with COVID-19.

The chain joins TRBV6-1 to TRBJ1-5; D call uncertain. Trimming stripped 2 bases from V and 4 bases from J, with 6 bases between. This CDR3 region has 13 residues. The germline gives CDR1 MNHNS, CDR2 SASEGT. The CDR3, as DNA: TGTGCCAGCAGTGAAATGCGAAATCAGCCCCAGCATTTT. This gives the protein CASSEMRNQPQHF.

The genes are TRBV9 and TRBJ2-2; 7 bases are shared with TRBD2. V was pared by 6 bases and J by 5 bases, with 10 bases of the junction left unmatched. The CDR3 length is 15 residues. Germline-derived CDR1 and CDR2 are SGDLS and YYNGEE. The CDR3 loop is CASTLGRAQTGELFF. Written as DNA, the CDR3 is TGTGCCAGCACCCTAGGGAGGGCTCAGACCGGGGAGCTGTTTTTT.

The J gene is TRBJ2-5, the V gene TRBV27; D possibly corresponds to TRBD2 (5 bases). Germline V gene lookup returns CDR1 MNHEY and CDR2 SMNVEV (reference sequence). The germline V and J ends were trimmed by 4 bases and 5 bases, with 14 bases remaining between them. CDR3 length equals 14 residues. CDR3 DNA: TGTGCCAGCAGTTCCCCGGGGAGTCGGGAGACCCAGTACTTC. It codes for CASSSPGSRETQYF.

The rearrangement uses TRBV30 and TRBJ1-4, with D perhaps TRBD1 (5 bases). The CDR3 has 15 amino acids. V lost 2 bases and J lost 7, with 17 bases in between. Per the germline V gene, CDR1 is GTSNPN and CDR2 is SVGIG (reference sequence). CDR3 nucleotides: TGTGCCTGGAGTCAGCAGACAGTGGGTAGTGAAAAACTGTTTTTT. It yields the protein CAWSQQTVGSEKLFF.

V and J are TRBV5-5 and TRBJ2-5; tentatively, D is TRBD2 (7 bases). Trimming shortened V by 3 bases and J by 3 bases, and 9 bases separated the two germline ends. The CDR3 is 13 residues long. Germline CDR1 reads SGHKS; CDR2 reads YYEKEE (reference sequence). CDR3 nucleotide sequence: TGTGCCAGCAGCTGGGGGGGCGAAGAGACCCAGTACTTC. It yields the protein CASSWGGEETQYF.

The V call is TRBV5-1, the J call TRBJ1-1; no clear D gene. Per the germline V gene, CDR1 is SGHRS and CDR2 is YFSETQ. V dropped 0 bases and J dropped 4 bases, with 13 bases sitting between them. The CDR3 contains 15 residues. DNA of the CDR3: TGCGCCAGCAGCTTGGGTCTCCTAGAGCTCACTGAAGCTTTCTTT. Protein product: CASSLGLLELTEAFF.

The chain recombines TRBV6-2 or TRBV6-3 with TRBJ1-5; no reliable D call. There are 13 residues in the CDR3. V was pared by 2 bases and J by 4 bases, with 6 bases between. Germline V gene data show CDR1 as MNHEY and CDR2 as SVGEGT. CDR3 residues: CASSYIGNQPQHF. The CDR3 coding sequence is TGTGCCAGCAGTTACATCGGGAATCAGCCCCAGCATTTT.

The chain links TRBV6-5 to TRBJ2-7, with 10 bases identical to TRBD1. The CDR3 totals 15 residues. Trimming removed 5 bases from V and 0 bases from J; junction bases left unmatched: 4. Germline loops: CDR1 MNHEY, CDR2 SVGAGI. The CDR3 loop is CASSRQGASSYEQYF. The DNA of the CDR3 is TGTGCCAGCAGTCGACAGGGGGCAAGCTCCTACGAGCAGTACTTC.

This chain uses TRBV7-2 with TRBJ1-2; D perhaps matches TRBD1 (5 bases). Germline V CDR1 and CDR2: SGHTA, FQGNSA. V was cut by 4 bases and J by 4 bases, with 13 bases left in between. The CDR3 is 14 residues long. DNA for the CDR3: TGTGCCAGCAGCTCGGGACCGTTTGGCTATGGCTACACCTTC. Translating gives CASSSGPFGYGYTF.

The V call is TRBV18, the J call TRBJ2-2; D ambiguous. CDR3 length: 16 amino acids. Germline V gives CDR1 KGHSH, CDR2 LQKENI. Trimming shortened V by 6 bases and J by 0 bases, and 14 bases separated the two germline ends. The CDR3 DNA reads TGTGCCAGCTCGCGACGGTGGGAAACGAACACCGGGGAGCTGTTTTTT. Its protein is CASSRRWETNTGELFF.

The chain recombines TRBV24-1 with TRBJ2-1, with TRBD2 matching over 12 bases. Germline CDR1 and CDR2: KGHDR and SFDVKD. CDR3 length: 15 amino acids. J lost 8 bases, V lost 6 bases, and 7 bases had no gene match. The CDR3 region has the DNA TGTGCCACCAGTTGGACGGCTAGCGGGAGGGATGAGCAGTTCTTC. Its translation is CATSWTASGRDEQFF.

The genes are TRBV28 and TRBJ2-2, with D unclear. The ends were cut back, 7 bases at V and 7 bases at J, with 19 bases in the middle. There are 15 residues in the CDR3. CDR1 is MDHEN and CDR2 is SYDVKM in the germline V gene. CDR3 sequence: CASKNTHRNFGELFF. The CDR3 DNA reads as TGTGCCAGCAAAAATACGCACAGAAATTTCGGGGAGCTGTTTTTT.

The rearrangement uses TRBV5-1 and TRBJ2-5; 9 positions match TRBD2. CDR1 is SGHRS, CDR2 YFSETQ, per germline. This CDR3 spans 16 amino acids. With 2 bases clipped from V and 5 bases from J, the junction kept 10 bases outside the gene matches. As DNA, the CDR3 is TGCGCCAGCAGCTTACTAGCGGGTACCCCTGGCGAGACCCAGTACTTC. Translation gives CASSLLAGTPGETQYF.

V gene TRBV21-1 combines with J gene TRBJ2-2; the table gives TRBD2 as D, unverified against the DNA. TRBV21-1 is shown as a pseudogene. The CDR3 covers 16 residues. The CDR3, as DNA: TGTGCCAGCTGTGTGTGGCGGTTCGCGAACACCGGGGAGCTGTTTTTT. This codes for CASCVWRFANTGELFF.

The rearrangement joins TRBV29-1 to TRBJ2-2; D possibly corresponds to TRBD1 (6 bases). CDR1 and CDR2 from the germline V gene are SQVTM and ANQGSEA. The CDR3 loop spans 14 amino acids. V dropped 4 bases and J dropped 0 bases, with 9 bases sitting between them. CDR3 DNA: TGCAGCGTTGGGACAGCCGCGAACACCGGGGAGCTGTTTTTT. It specifies CSVGTAANTGELFF.

The chain has TRBV28 and TRBJ2-7, with a weak D call TRBD1 (5 bases). CDR1 and CDR2 (germline): MDHEN, SYDVKM. The CDR3 totals 16 residues. V shed 5 bases and J shed 0 bases, with 17 bases lying between them. CDR3: CASSPRVGQNSYEQYF. CDR3 bases: TGTGCCAGCAGTCCTAGAGTGGGGCAGAACTCCTACGAGCAGTACTTC.

V gene TRBV6-5 combines with J gene TRBJ1-1; 10 nucleotides align to TRBD1. Germline V gives CDR1 MNHEY, CDR2 SVGAGI. After removal of 2 bases from V and 7 bases from J, the junction contained 4 bases not matched to a gene. This CDR3 has 14 amino acids. The CDR3 DNA follows: TGTGCCAGCAGTTACGGGACAGGGGTAGGTGAAGCTTTCTTT. It translates to CASSYGTGVGEAFF.

This chain connects TRBV28 to TRBJ1-4; D might be TRBD1 (5 bases). The CDR3 is 16 amino acids. Trimming stripped 6 bases from V and 2 bases from J, with 16 bases between. Germline V gives CDR1 MDHEN, CDR2 SYDVKM. In nucleotides, the CDR3 is TGTGCCAGCAGCCCCAAATACAGGACCACTAATGAAAAACTGTTTTTT. It is translated as CASSPKYRTTNEKLFF.

V usage is TRBV5-4 and J usage is TRBJ2-3; 11 nucleotides match TRBD2. Germline CDR1 and CDR2: SGHNT and YYREEE (reference sequence). Losses at the gene ends were 4 bases for V and 6 bases for J; bases not matched to a gene: 7. The CDR3 spans 15 residues. CDR3 sequence (DNA): TGTGCCAGCAGCCTGTCTAGCGGGAGGTTTGATACGCAGTATTTT. As protein: CASSLSSGRFDTQYF. The entire variable domain, with the rest obtained from reference TRBV5-4 and TRBJ2-3, is as follows: ETGVTQSPTHLIKTRGQQVTLRCSSQSGHNTVSWYQQALGQGPQFIFQYYREEENGRGNFPPRFSGLQFPNYSSELNVNALELDDSALYLCASSLSSGRFDTQYFGPGTRLTVL.

V is TRBV3-1 (or the pseudogene TRBV3-2) and J is TRBJ1-1; no clear D gene. This CDR3 is built from 17 residues. The ends were cut back, 1 base at V and 3 bases at J, with 18 bases in the middle. Germline V gives CDR1 LGHDT, CDR2 YNNKEL (reference sequence). The CDR3 here is CASSQVGRSLHHTEAFF. The CDR3 nucleotides are TGTGCCAGCAGCCAAGTGGGCAGGAGCCTCCATCACACTGAAGCTTTCTTT.

The chain couples TRBV4-3 to TRBJ2-7, with D uncertain. The CDR3 contains 13 residues. V lost 1 base, J lost 5 bases, and 9 bases lay in between. The germline V gene encodes CDR1 LGHNA and CDR2 YSLEER. Here the CDR3 reads CASSQAIWDEQYF. For the CDR3, the DNA is TGCGCCAGCAGCCAAGCCATATGGGACGAGCAGTACTTC.

In nucleotides, the CDR3 is TGTGCCACCAGTGATTTAGGCGCCGGCACTAACTATGGCTACACCTTC. The encoded protein is CATSDLGAGTNYGYTF. The chain links TRBV24-1 to TRBJ1-2; D not resolved. The CDR3 extends over 16 amino acids. V shed 1 base and J shed 0 bases, with 11 bases lying between them. Germline-derived CDR1 and CDR2 are KGHDR and SFDVKD.

The V gene is TRBV11-3, the J gene TRBJ2-7, with unresolved D. Germline assignment: CDR1 SGHNT and CDR2 YENEEA. Trimming took off 1 base at V and 3 bases at J, with 7 bases between the two ends. This CDR3 has 13 amino acids. In DNA form, the CDR3 reads TGTGCCAGCAGCTTAGGCCGAGACTACGAGCAGTACTTC. It encodes CASSLGRDYEQYF.

The chain has TRBV6-2 or TRBV6-3 and TRBJ2-5; a possible D gene is TRBD1 (5 bases). Between the trimmed V and J ends, which lost 1 base and 2 bases, there was a span of 8 bases. Germline CDR1 is MNHEY and CDR2 is SVGEGT. There are 14 residues in the CDR3. The CDR3 DNA reads TGTGCCAGCAGTTACTGGGGCAAACAAGAGACCCAGTACTTC. It is translated as CASSYWGKQETQYF.

The rearrangement links TRBV27 to TRBJ2-5; no reliable D call. Trimming pared 2 bases from V and 3 bases from J, leaving 10 bases between. This CDR3 is built from 14 residues. Germline CDR1 is MNHEY and CDR2 is SMNVEV (reference sequence). This CDR3 reads CASSLSGRKETQYF. The CDR3 bases are TGTGCCAGCAGTTTAAGTGGCCGAAAAGAGACCCAGTACTTC.

The chain employs TRBV18 and TRBJ2-6; TRBD1 aligns across 9 bases. J lost 0 bases, V lost 9 bases, and 6 bases had no gene match. The CDR3 has 16 residues. Per the germline V gene, CDR1 is KGHSH and CDR2 is LQKENI. This CDR3 is CASRTGANSGANVLTF. The DNA for the CDR3 is TGTGCCAGTCGGACAGGGGCCAACTCTGGGGCCAACGTCCTGACTTTC.

The J gene is TRBJ1-2, the V gene TRBV10-3; no reliable D call. The germline gives CDR1 ENHRY, CDR2 SYGVKD. Trimming removed 0 bases at V and 8 bases at J, with 10 bases between. The CDR3 sequence is 13 residues long. The chain's CDR3 is CAISESWPFGYTF. The CDR3 nucleotides are TGTGCCATCAGTGAGTCCTGGCCATTCGGCTACACCTTC.

This clone is classed as hyperexpanded. The J gene is TRBJ1-2, the V gene TRBV18, with D perhaps TRBD1 (5 bases). Germline V gene sequence: CDR1 KGHSH, CDR2 LQKENI. The V end lost 5 bases, the J end lost 8 bases, and 18 bases lay between the germline ends. The CDR3 is made up of 14 amino acids. CDR3 nucleotide sequence: TGTGCCAGCTCAAGGGACGCCCTCGTCCAGGGCTACACCTTC. This sequence encodes CASSRDALVQGYTF.

The V gene is TRBV6-2 or TRBV6-3, the J gene TRBJ2-3; 9 nucleotides line up with TRBD2. J lost 0 bases, V lost 5 bases, and 0 bases had no gene match. The CDR3 extends over 14 amino acids. CDR1 and CDR2 (germline): MNHEY, SVGEGT. The chain's CDR3 is CASSTSGSTDTQYF. CDR3 nucleotide sequence: TGTGCCAGCAGTACTAGCGGGAGCACAGATACGCAGTATTTT.

The genes are TRBV29-1 and TRBJ2-1; D ambiguous. The germline CDR1 and CDR2 sequences are SQVTM and ANQGSEA. V was trimmed by 5 bases and J by 12 bases, leaving 17 bases between them. The CDR3 runs 12 residues. The chain's CDR3 is CSVLSGSGGQFF. DNA of the CDR3: TGCAGCGTTTTATCGGGCAGTGGTGGGCAGTTCTTC.

The chain links TRBV7-9 to TRBJ1-2; the match to TRBD1 covers 9 bases. The CDR3 is made up of 15 amino acids. V lost 4 bases, J lost 4 bases, and 7 bases stayed unmatched. From germline, CDR1 is SEHNR and CDR2 FQNEAQ (reference sequence). The CDR3 DNA reads as TGTGCCAGCAGCTCAACAGGGGGCGCTGGCTATGGCTACACCTTC. The encoded protein is CASSSTGGAGYGYTF.